This is a list of T cell receptor beta chains from one sample in a study of regulatory T cells in long-lasting Graves disease. Via MiXCR, TCRdb re-called the multiplex PCR reads, giving one row per CDR3 protein. There are 250,000 to 300,000 distinct CDR3 sequences in the sample; 15% to 20% occur only once, and around 15% lies in the top ten. These data were also filed under a second study, of T cells in Graves' hyperthyroidism and ophthalmopathy.

Sequences were derived from peripheral blood mononuclear cells (PBMCs), sampled at new diagnosis, from a patient treated with antithyroid drugs. The receptors come from a woman in her twenties or thirties with Graves disease. Each CDR3 is given with its conserved first and last residue.

V	CDR3
TRBV20-1	CSVKAERGVTETQYF
TRBV6-1	CASRASGGWTEAFF
TRBV12-5	CASGLIDGLGTEAFF
TRBV10-1	CASSEFGVGIQYF
TRBV9	CASSVGGGVTEAFF
TRBV2	CASRGYNEQFF
TRBV5-5	CASSLAGTGTFYGYTF
TRBV7-9	CASSFQAGLRETQYF
TRBV18	CASSLGQIYEQYF
TRBV12-5	CASGAGLADYNEQFF
TRBV10-3	CAISGSGLKEQETQYF
TRBV20-1	CSARSSGSRHEQFF
TRBV2	CASSRPSYNEQFF
TRBV5-6	CASSVGTNYGYTF
TRBV2	CASRTVSYNEQFF
TRBV20-1	CSAMKEAGGRWEQFF
TRBV5-1	CASRPVLETGELFF
TRBV20-1	CSAPGQGETEAFF
TRBV6-2/TRBV6-3	CASSYSWQGDSPLHF
TRBV11-2	CASSSRLAGEHSYNEQFF
TRBV25-1	CASSGWGRGRGDTEAFF
TRBV20-1	CSASYLSPRGTEAFF
TRBV27	CASSLSAEQNEQYF
TRBV7-2	CASSFRDREMNEQFF
TRBV20-1	CSARLQYNSYNEQFF
TRBV6-1	CASSAEDEQYF
TRBV3-1	CASKDLRNEQFF
TRBV6-5	CASSYPETDYEQYF
TRBV6-2/TRBV6-3	CASSELGGYGGLTDVGYTF
TRBV3-1	CASSGLAGGTDTQYF
TRBV7-6	CASSDSGTPMEEQYF
TRBV15	CATSPQDRRNEQFF
TRBV4-2	CASSQDRASNEQFF
TRBV10-3	CAILGSGQPPYEQYF
TRBV20-1	CSAVGGEGDGNTIYF
TRBV6-1	CASRDKNTGELFF
TRBV7-2	CASRLMAASSYNSPLHF
TRBV28	CASRGTRQYRPQHF
TRBV6-2/TRBV6-3	CASSEPTGDSTDTQYF
TRBV5-1	CASSEGAGAYEQYF
TRBV27	CATGQGSEQFF
TRBV20-1	CSAFYVRAQETQYF
TRBV6-1	CASSKRDGPYEQYF
TRBV15	CATREGTEAFF
TRBV3-1	CASSPKWVRAKNTEAFF
TRBV7-9	CASSLTMGDEQFF
TRBV7-9	CASSLPGGGYGYTF
TRBV6-1	CASRLSPGQFRSSTDTQYF
TRBV7-2	CASSRGQDEKLFF
TRBV27	CASSLSRQSNQPQHF
TRBV20-1	CSARDWGGGGDTQYF
TRBV28	CASSLSWGASNQPQHF
TRBV2	CASSERRSNQPQHF
TRBV7-2	CASSTGLSNQPQHF
TRBV20-1	CSATPGRGYEQYF
TRBV20-1	CSAAPGTNTF
TRBV25-1	CASNDERDSGANVLTF
TRBV5-6	CASSPRVGPYATNEKLFF
TRBV3-1	CASSQGTSTGELFF